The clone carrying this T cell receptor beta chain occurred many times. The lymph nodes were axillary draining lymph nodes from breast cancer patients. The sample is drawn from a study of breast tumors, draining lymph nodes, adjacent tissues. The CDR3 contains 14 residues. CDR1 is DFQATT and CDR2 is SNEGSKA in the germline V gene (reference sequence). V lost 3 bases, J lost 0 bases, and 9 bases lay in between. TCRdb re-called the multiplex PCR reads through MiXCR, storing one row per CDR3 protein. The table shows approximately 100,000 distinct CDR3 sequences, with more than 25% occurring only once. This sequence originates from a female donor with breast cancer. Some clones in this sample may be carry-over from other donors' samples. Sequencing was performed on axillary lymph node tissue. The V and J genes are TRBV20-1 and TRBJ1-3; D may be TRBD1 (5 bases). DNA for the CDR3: TGCAGTGCTAGGGGACCGTTCTCTGGAAACACCATATATTTT. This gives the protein CSARGPFSGNTIYF.